This T cell receptor (beta chain) originates from a study of control samples from healthy donors and cancer patients. Clones were read by immunoSEQ multiplex PCR, and TCRdb kept only the in-frame ones, dropping some. The sample consists of 120,000 or so clones, more than 75% of them appearing once. The sequenced sample was blood. The sequence was obtained from a man in his fifties or sixties in good health.

The CDR3, as DNA: TGTGCCAGCTCACCGAGGACAACGAACACCGGGGAGCTGTTTTTT. This codes for CASSPRTTNTGELFF. The chain joins TRBV18 to TRBJ2-2; TRBD1 is a possible D gene (5 bases). V lost 3 bases and J 0 bases, leaving 8 bases between the germline ends. The CDR3 covers 15 residues. Germline V gene sequence: CDR1 KGHSH, CDR2 LQKENI.